These T cell receptor beta chains were read from a single sample in a study of T cell clones after liver transplantation. Generated by immunoSEQ multiplex PCR, the TCRdb table keeps only in-frame clones and is missing some. Altogether some 70,000 clones are present, 90% being singletons, with the ten largest covering roughly 2.7%. The source material was CD4+ T cells from blood, sampled before liver transplant. The receptors were gathered from a human donor who received a liver transplant. The CDR3 runs from the conserved cysteine through the conserved F or W. D genes are given only for firm matches. Clone sizes are given selectively: once, few, many, or a class where the clone is expanded.

d_gene | j_gene | abundance | v_gene | CDR3nt | CDR3aa
NA | TRBJ2-3 | NA | TRBV2 | TGTGCCAGCAGTGGGGCCCTCAGCACAGATACGCAGTATTTT | CASSGALSTDTQYF
NA | TRBJ2-7 | once | TRBV2 | TGTGCCAGCAGTTCCGGGCTCTCCTACGAGCAGTACTTC | CASSSGLSYEQYF
NA | TRBJ1-4 | NA | TRBV29-1 | TGCAGCGTTGGATCGGGGGGTGGTGAAAAACTGTTTTTT | CSVGSGGGEKLFF
TRBD2 | TRBJ2-3 | NA | TRBV11-3 | TGTGCCAGCAGCATCGGACTAGCGGGAGGACGGAGCACAGATACGCAGTATTTT | CASSIGLAGGRSTDTQYF
NA | TRBJ1-1 | NA | TRBV5-1 | TGCGCCAGCAGCCCCCCTAGGGCTGGCACTGAAGCTTTCTTT | CASSPPRAGTEAFF
NA | TRBJ2-1 | NA | TRBV7-8 | TGTGCCAGCAGCTTAGTTTTCCGGGGTGACAATGAGCAGTTCTTC | CASSLVFRGDNEQFF
TRBD2 | TRBJ2-7 | NA | TRBV10-3 | TGTGCCATCAGTGAGATAGGGCTAGCGGGAAAGTCCTACGAGCAGTACTTC | CAISEIGLAGKSYEQYF
NA | TRBJ1-1 | NA | TRBV11-2 | TGTGCCAGCAGCTCCCGAAGGGGGACTGAAGCTTTCTTT | CASSSRRGTEAFF
TRBD1 | TRBJ2-3 | NA | TRBV5-1 | TGCGCCAGCAGCTTGACAGGGGCCCGGGCCGGGACAGATACGCAGTATTTT | CASSLTGARAGTDTQYF
TRBD1 | TRBJ1-2 | NA | TRBV6-6 | TGTGCCAGCATCCAGGGTAGGGGGCCGAATGGCTACACCTTC | CASIQGRGPNGYTF
NA | TRBJ1-4 | NA | TRBV5-8 | TGTGCCAGCAGACTATGGGGGGGCGCGGGTGAAAAACTGTTTTTT | CASRLWGGAGEKLFF
NA | TRBJ1-1 | NA | TRBV5-1 | TGCGCCAGCAGTACTCAGGGTGGGGAGAACACTGAAGCTTTCTTT | CASSTQGGENTEAFF
TRBD2 | TRBJ2-7 | NA | TRBV7-2 | TGTGCCAGCAGCCCTGGCGGGACTAGCGGATACGAGCAGTACTTC | CASSPGGTSGYEQYF
TRBD2 | TRBJ2-3 | once | TRBV9 | TGTGCCAGCAGCCGGGGGGGAGGAACAGATACGCAGTATTTT | CASSRGGGTDTQYF
NA | TRBJ2-2 | NA | TRBV9 | TGTGCCAGCAGCGTGGGGACTTCGAACACCGGGGAGCTGTTTTTT | CASSVGTSNTGELFF
TRBD2 | TRBJ2-1 | once | TRBV11-3 | TGTGCCAGCAGCGCGTCCGGGACTAGCGAGTCCAATGAGCAGTTCTTC | CASSASGTSESNEQFF
NA | TRBJ1-2 | NA | TRBV7-2 | TGTGCCAGCAGCTTAGGGACAGTTTATGGCTACACCTTC | CASSLGTVYGYTF
NA | TRBJ2-7 | NA | TRBV5-1 | TGCGCCAGCAGCCGCTACCCCGGGACAAACTACGAGCAGTACTTC | CASSRYPGTNYEQYF
NA | TRBJ2-1 | once | TRBV7-2 | TGTGCCAGCAGCTTCGGGCGGGACAATGAGCAGTTCTTC | CASSFGRDNEQFF
NA | TRBJ1-3 | NA | TRBV4-2 | TGTGCCAGCAGCCAAGTCCCCATCCAGGGCTCTGGAAACACCATATATTTT | CASSQVPIQGSGNTIYF
NA | TRBJ1-6 | NA | TRBV2 | TGTGCCAGCAGTGCTCAGAATAATTCACCCCTCCACTTT | CASSAQNNSPLHF
NA | TRBJ2-6 | NA | TRBV12-5 | TGTGCTAGTGGCTTGGGCGAGGGGGCCAACGTCCTGACTTTC | CASGLGEGANVLTF
NA | TRBJ2-5 | NA | TRBV29-1 | TGCAGCTTGGGAGAGGGGGGAGTAGAGACCCAGTACTTC | CSLGEGGVETQYF
NA | TRBJ1-1 | many | TRBV5-5 | TGTGCCAGCAGCTTGGCCTTCGGGGGTACTGAAGCTTTCTTT | CASSLAFGGTEAFF
NA | TRBJ2-5 | NA | TRBV9 | TGTGCCAGCAGCGTCCGGGGAATACGAGAGACCCAGTACTTC | CASSVRGIRETQYF
NA | TRBJ1-1 | NA | TRBV5-1 | TGCGCCAGCAGCTTAGGTTCTGGGGGAGCTTTCTTT | CASSLGSGGAFF
NA | TRBJ2-5 | NA | TRBV7-2 | TGTGCCAGCAGCTTACGTGCCGGCGGGGGCCCGGTGCACCAGTACTTC | CASSLRAGGGPVHQYF
NA | TRBJ2-1 | NA | TRBV5-1 | TGCGCCAGCAGCTTTCAAGGGAATGAGCAGTTCTTC | CASSFQGNEQFF
NA | TRBJ2-7 | NA | TRBV20-1 | TGCAGTGCTAGAGTGGGCGACGAGCAGTACTTC | CSARVGDEQYF
TRBD2 | TRBJ2-3 | NA | TRBV9 | TGTGCCAGCAGCGCAACTAGCGGTCTAAGCACAGATACGCAGTATTTT | CASSATSGLSTDTQYF
NA | TRBJ1-1 | NA | TRBV28 | TGTGCCAGCAGTTCCTTCACAGGGAGAGCTGAAGCTTTCTTT | CASSSFTGRAEAFF
NA | TRBJ2-7 | NA | TRBV28 | TGTGCCAGCAGTTCCCCGTATAGGCGGCGACCCTACGAGCAGTACTTC | CASSSPYRRRPYEQYF
NA | TRBJ1-1 | NA | TRBV27 | TGTGCCAGCATCTCCGGAATGGCCCATAGTGGTACTGAAGCTTTCTTT | CASISGMAHSGTEAFF
TRBD2 | TRBJ2-2 | NA | TRBV18 | TGTGCCAGCTCCCGGACTAGCGGCGACACCGGGGAGCTGTTTTTT | CASSRTSGDTGELFF
TRBD2 | TRBJ2-3 | once | TRBV11-3 | TGTGCCAGCAGCTTAGATCTGGGAGGGGATACGCAGTATTTT | CASSLDLGGDTQYF
TRBD1 | TRBJ1-2 | NA | TRBV11-1 | TGTGCCAGCAGTCTGACAGGGCTCTATGGCTACACCTTC | CASSLTGLYGYTF
NA | TRBJ2-1 | NA | TRBV5-8 | TGTGCCAGCAGCTTAAGTCAGTACAATGAGCAGTTCTTC | CASSLSQYNEQFF
TRBD1 | TRBJ1-2 | NA | TRBV4-1 | TGCGCCAGCAGCCAACCTGACAGGGCGGGCTATGGCTACACCTTC | CASSQPDRAGYGYTF
NA | TRBJ1-4 | NA | TRBV2 | TGTGCCAGCACTGAAACGTCTGGGGTGGGCGAAAAACTGTTTTTT | CASTETSGVGEKLFF